These 22 T cell receptor beta chains came from one sample sequenced in a study of blood T cell repertoires in COVID-19. Clones were read by immunoSEQ multiplex PCR, and TCRdb kept only the in-frame ones, dropping some. The sample contains under 30,000 clones, 75% to 90% of which appear only once. Source material: peripheral blood. The receptors were gathered from a human donor with acute or convalescent COVID-19. The donor label of this sample is uncertain.

Concerning this clone: Without the conserved terminal phenylalanine or tryptophan, this CDR3 likely stems from a read error. Because the CDR3's place on the DNA is in doubt, the DNA is left out and the CDR3 is given as listed by TCRdb. The chain combines TRBV19 with TRBJ2-3; the table's D call of TRBD2 was not tested on the DNA. CDR1 LNHDA and CDR2 SQIVND come from the germline V gene (reference sequence). The CDR3 is 8 amino acids in total, end residues counted. CDR3 amino acids: CASPRGDP.

The rearrangement joins TRBV15 to TRBJ1-3; TRBD1 matches at 8 bases. V trimming: 4 bases; J trimming: 4 bases; junction bases outside the gene matches: 9. There are 16 residues in the CDR3. Germline CDR1 is LNHNV and CDR2 is YYDKDF (reference sequence). In nucleotides, the CDR3 is TGTGCCACCAGCACCCTGGGACAGGCGGCGGGAAACACCATATATTTT. Its protein is CATSTLGQAAGNTIYF. The whole variable domain, remainder taken from reference TRBV15 and TRBJ1-3, is DAMVIQNPRYQVTQFGKPVTLSCSQTLNHNVMYWYQQKSSQAPKLLFHYYDKDFNNEADTPDNFQSRRPNTSFCFLDIRSPGLGDTAMYLCATSTLGQAAGNTIYFGEGSWLTVV.

The chain carries TRBV2 and TRBJ2-4, with 9 bases that match TRBD1. The CDR3 runs 17 residues. Germline trimming cut 0 bases from V and 8 bases from J; bases unmatched to any gene: 11. The germline V gene has CDR1 SNHLY and CDR2 FYNNEI. The CDR3 loop is CASSEALPGTGLDIQYF. CDR3 sequence (DNA): TGTGCCAGCAGTGAAGCGCTGCCCGGGACAGGGCTCGACATTCAGTACTTC.

The chain links TRBV6-1 to TRBJ1-2; 7 bases are shared with TRBD1. Germline CDR1 reads MNHNS; CDR2 reads SASEGT. Trimming at V came to 2 bases and at J to 5 bases, leaving 5 bases not matched to a gene. The CDR3 is 14 residues long. CDR3 sequence reads: CASSELRTGYGYTF. CDR3 in DNA: TGTGCCAGCAGTGAACTTAGGACAGGTTATGGCTACACCTTC.

The chain employs TRBV19 and TRBJ2-3; possibly TRBD2 for D (6 bases). Deletions cut 10 bases from V and 3 bases from J, with 26 bases between. Per germline, CDR1 LNHDA and CDR2 SQIVND (reference sequence). The CDR3 length is 17 residues. CDR3 protein: CATHQGPGVLGTDTQYF. CDR3 DNA sequence: TGTGCCACCCACCAGGGACCGGGGGTGTTGGGAACAGATACGCAGTATTTT.

This clone was seen only once. This chain connects TRBV20-1 to TRBJ2-2; a possible D gene is TRBD2 (5 bases). This CDR3 has 14 residues. V was cut by 3 bases and J by 0 bases, with 8 bases left in between. Germline V lookup: CDR1 DFQATT, CDR2 SNEGSKA (reference sequence). CDR3 nucleotides: TGCAGTGCTAGTAGAGGGACGAACACCGGGGAGCTGTTTTTT. As protein: CSASRGTNTGELFF.

The chain carries TRBV5-1 and TRBJ2-7; 9 positions agree with TRBD1. The V gene end was trimmed by 4 bases and the J gene end by 5 bases; junction bases not matched to a gene: 7. The CDR3 is 14 residues long. From germline, CDR1 is SGHRS and CDR2 YFSETQ. CDR3 DNA sequence: TGCGCCAGCAGCGGTGGGACAGGGAGCGACGAGCAGTACTTC. Translating it yields CASSGGTGSDEQYF.

The chain joins TRBV9 to TRBJ1-6; TRBD1 matches 9 bases. Germline trimming cut 3 bases from V and 9 bases from J; bases unmatched to any gene: 7. The CDR3 consists of 15 residues. Germline-derived CDR1 and CDR2 are SGDLS and YYNGEE. This CDR3 is CASSAKPGQGSPLHF. CDR3 coding DNA: TGTGCCAGCAGCGCTAAACCGGGACAGGGTTCACCCCTCCACTTT.

The V call is TRBV6-5, the J call TRBJ2-3, with a tentative D call TRBD2 (6 bases). V was shortened by 6 bases and J by 2 bases, with 9 bases between the two germline ends. The CDR3 consists of 13 residues. Germline-derived CDR1 and CDR2 are MNHEY and SVGAGI. The CDR3 DNA sequence: TGTGCCAGCAGGGGGGACTTCACAGATACGCAGTATTTT. This sequence encodes CASRGDFTDTQYF.

This chain uses TRBV6-6 with TRBJ1-4; 8 nucleotides agree with TRBD1. The CDR3 contains 13 residues. Unmatched junction bases numbered 3, after V lost 4 bases and J lost 8 bases. The V gene's germline CDR1 is MNHNY and CDR2 SVGAGI (reference sequence). The CDR3 DNA reads as TGTGCCAGCAGTTCGGACAGGGAGGAAAAACTGTTTTTT. It is translated as CASSSDREEKLFF.

The V gene is TRBV5-1, the J gene TRBJ2-7, with D unclear. Trimming took 0 bases from V and 2 from J, leaving 12 bases between them. CDR3 length: 15 amino acids. Germline V lookup: CDR1 SGHRS, CDR2 YFSETQ. The CDR3 DNA is TGCGCCAGCAGCTTGGAGTCAGAACCCGCCTACGAGCAGTACTTC. The encoded protein is CASSLESEPAYEQYF.

The V and J genes are TRBV5-1 and TRBJ2-3; a possible D gene is TRBD1 (6 bases). This CDR3 has 15 amino acids. CDR1 is SGHRS, CDR2 YFSETQ, per germline. V lost 0 bases, J lost 1 base, and 9 bases lay in between. The CDR3 here is CASSLVGGGTDTQYF. In nucleotides, the CDR3 is TGCGCCAGCAGCTTGGTAGGGGGAGGCACAGATACGCAGTATTTT. The full variable domain, rest sourced from reference TRBV5-1 and TRBJ2-3, is KAGVTQTPRYLIKTRGQQVTLSCSPISGHRSVSWYQQTPGQGLQFLFEYFSETQRNKGNFPGRFSGRQFSNSRSEMNVSTLELGDSALYLCASSLVGGGTDTQYFGPGTRLTVL.

The chain has TRBV19 and TRBJ1-3, with 7 bases matching TRBD1. The junction had 16 bases not matched to a gene; V was cut back by 7 bases and J by 4 bases. Germline V gene sequence: CDR1 LNHDA, CDR2 SQIVND (reference sequence). This CDR3 spans 17 amino acids. CDR3 amino acids: CASKVQEGAAPGNTIYF. The CDR3 DNA reads TGTGCCAGTAAGGTCCAAGAGGGGGCCGCGCCAGGAAACACCATATATTTT.

The J gene is TRBJ1-1, the V gene TRBV27, with 8 bases matching TRBD1. V lost 2 bases to trimming and J lost 7 bases; unmatched junction nucleotides: 3. Per the germline V gene, CDR1 is MNHEY and CDR2 is SMNVEV (reference sequence). The CDR3 covers 13 residues. The CDR3 sequence: CASSLQGAYEAFF. In DNA, the CDR3 is TGTGCCAGCAGTTTACAGGGGGCGTATGAAGCTTTCTTT.

The chain carries TRBV5-1 and TRBJ1-1; 7 nucleotides match TRBD1. With V trimmed by 0 bases and J by 1 base, 9 bases remained unmatched. Germline V CDR1 and CDR2: SGHRS, YFSETQ. This CDR3 spans 17 amino acids. CDR3 coding DNA: TGCGCCAGCAGCTTGGATGGCAGGGGGTTTGGGAACACTGAAGCTTTCTTT. It encodes CASSLDGRGFGNTEAFF.

The genes are TRBV18 and TRBJ2-7; D unresolved. V was cut by 3 bases and J by 6 bases, with 21 bases left in between. Germline CDR1 KGHSH, CDR2 LQKENI. The CDR3 extends over 16 amino acids. CDR3 loop: CASSPPESLVVTEQYF. Here the CDR3 DNA reads TGTGCCAGCTCACCCCCGGAGAGCCTGGTAGTGACCGAGCAGTACTTC. The variable domain in full, completed from reference TRBV18 and TRBJ2-7, reads NAGVMQNPRHLVRRRGQEARLRCSPMKGHSHVYWYRQLPEEGLKFMVYLQKENIIDESGMPKERFSAEFPKEGPSILRIQQVVRGDSAAYFCASSPPESLVVTEQYFGPGTRLTVT.

The V call is TRBV5-6, the J call TRBJ2-5, with D perhaps TRBD2 (5 bases). This CDR3 is built from 15 residues. Germline V CDR1 and CDR2: SGHDT, YYEEEE. Trimming left V 1 base short and J 5 bases short, with 15 bases between. In nucleotides, the CDR3 is TGTGCCAGCAGCTTGACGGCTAGCCCTAAGGAGACCCAGTACTTC. Its translation is CASSLTASPKETQYF. Together with reference TRBV5-6 and TRBJ2-5, the CDR3 gives the full variable domain: DAGVTQSPTHLIKTRGQQVTLRCSPKSGHDTVSWYQQALGQGPQFIFQYYEEEERQRGNFPDRFSGHQFPNYSSELNVNALLLGDSALYLCASSLTASPKETQYFGPGTRLLVL.

The chain joins TRBV7-3 to TRBJ1-5; tentatively, D is TRBD1 (5 bases). The CDR3 has 15 amino acids. Trimming removed 0 bases at V and 3 bases at J, with 9 bases between. Germline values: CDR1 SGHTA, CDR2 FQGTGA. Written as DNA, the CDR3 is TGTGCCAGCAGCTTAACAGGGGTTGACAATCAGCCCCAGCATTTT. Its translation: CASSLTGVDNQPQHF.

This chain connects TRBV10-3 to TRBJ2-7; TRBD1 is a possible D gene (6 bases). There are 13 residues in the CDR3. V was pared by 0 bases and J by 6 bases, with 9 bases between. Germline CDR1 is ENHRY and CDR2 is SYGVKD. DNA of the CDR3: TGTGCCATCAGTGAGTCGGTACAGGGCGAGCAGTACTTC. Its protein is CAISESVQGEQYF.

This clone turned up a few times. This chain connects TRBV5-8 to TRBJ2-7; no clear D. Trimming pared 0 bases from V and 6 bases from J, leaving 7 bases between. This CDR3 comprises 12 residues. Germline-derived CDR1 and CDR2 are SGHTS and YDEGEE. CDR3 amino acids: CASSLGPREQYF. Written as DNA, the CDR3 is TGTGCCAGCAGCTTGGGGCCCCGCGAGCAGTACTTC.

The gene calls are TRBV6-5 and TRBJ1-1; TRBD1 aligns across 9 bases. The CDR3 spans 14 residues. Germline assignment: CDR1 MNHEY and CDR2 SVGAGI. The V segment lost 11 bases and the J segment 1 base; nucleotides outside the gene matches: 8. The CDR3 DNA follows: TGTGCCGTCCGGGACAGGGTCTCGAACACTGAAGCTTTCTTT. It translates to CAVRDRVSNTEAFF.

The V call is TRBV12-3 or TRBV12-4, the J call TRBJ1-4; unclear D gene. The CDR3 runs 12 residues. The V and J ends lost 6 bases and 4 bases respectively, with 6 bases between them. For the CDR3, the DNA is TGTGCCAGCAGGAGTAATAATGAAAAACTGTTTTTT. Translation gives CASRSNNEKLFF.